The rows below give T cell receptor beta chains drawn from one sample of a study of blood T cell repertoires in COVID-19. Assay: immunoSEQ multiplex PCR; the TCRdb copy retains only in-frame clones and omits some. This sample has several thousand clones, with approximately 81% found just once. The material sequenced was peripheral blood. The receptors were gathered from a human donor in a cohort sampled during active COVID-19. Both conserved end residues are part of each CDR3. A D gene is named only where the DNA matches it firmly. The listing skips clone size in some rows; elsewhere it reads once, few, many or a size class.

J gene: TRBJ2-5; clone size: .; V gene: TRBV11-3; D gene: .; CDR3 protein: CASSFLRSCVQETQYF; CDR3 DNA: TGTGCCAGCAGCTTTCTGCGGTCGTGTGTACAAGAGACCCAGTACTTC
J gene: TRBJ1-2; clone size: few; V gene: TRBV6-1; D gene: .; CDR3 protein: CASSEVGTNEGYTF; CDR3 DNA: TGTGCCAGCAGTGAAGTCGGGACAAATGAGGGCTACACCTTC
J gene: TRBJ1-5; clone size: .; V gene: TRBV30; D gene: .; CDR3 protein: CAWNRAGRDQPQHF; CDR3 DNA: TGTGCCTGGAACAGGGCAGGGCGTGATCAGCCCCAGCATTTT
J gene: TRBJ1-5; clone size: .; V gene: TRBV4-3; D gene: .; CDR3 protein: CASSQERLGGSNQPQHF; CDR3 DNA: TGCGCCAGCAGCCAAGAAAGACTCGGGGGAAGCAATCAGCCCCAGCATTTT
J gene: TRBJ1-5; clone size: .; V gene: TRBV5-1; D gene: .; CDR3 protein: CASSEGLNNQPQHF; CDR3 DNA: TGCGCCAGCAGCGAGGGACTGAACAATCAGCCCCAGCATTTT
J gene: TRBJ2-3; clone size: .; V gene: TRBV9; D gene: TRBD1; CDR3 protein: CASSVAGDRRRRDTQYF; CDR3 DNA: TGTGCCAGCAGCGTAGCTGGGGACAGGAGGCGAAGAGATACGCAGTATTTT
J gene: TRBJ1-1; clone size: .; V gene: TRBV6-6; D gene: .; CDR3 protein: CASSYEEGNTEAFF; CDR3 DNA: TGTGCCAGCAGTTACGAGGAAGGTAACACTGAAGCTTTCTTT
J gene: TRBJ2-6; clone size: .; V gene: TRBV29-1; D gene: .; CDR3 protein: CSVERQTSGANVLTF; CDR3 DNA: TGCAGCGTTGAGAGACAAACCTCTGGGGCCAACGTCCTGACTTTC
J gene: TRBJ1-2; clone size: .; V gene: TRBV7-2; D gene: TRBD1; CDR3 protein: CASSTRTGANYGYTF; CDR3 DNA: TGTGCCAGCAGCACCCGGACAGGCGCTAACTATGGCTACACCTTC
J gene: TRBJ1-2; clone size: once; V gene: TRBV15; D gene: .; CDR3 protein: CATSRPGERGYTF; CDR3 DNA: TGTGCCACCAGCAGACCAGGGGAGAGGGGCTACACCTTC
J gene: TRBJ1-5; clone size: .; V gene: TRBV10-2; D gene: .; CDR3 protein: CATSTGLGQPQHF; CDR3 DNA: TGCGCCACCTCAACAGGGCTTGGGCAGCCCCAGCATTTT
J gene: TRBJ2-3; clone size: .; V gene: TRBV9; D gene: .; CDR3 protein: CASSVSNRVEGTDTQYF; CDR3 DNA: TGTGCCAGCAGCGTCTCTAACAGGGTAGAGGGCACAGATACGCAGTATTTT
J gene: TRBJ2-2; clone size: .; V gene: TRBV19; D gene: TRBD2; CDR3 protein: CASSTRRGGDTGELFF; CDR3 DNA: TGTGCCAGTAGTACCCGACGGGGAGGGGACACCGGGGAGCTGTTTTTT
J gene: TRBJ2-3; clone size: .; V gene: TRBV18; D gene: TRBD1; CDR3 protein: CASSPGQGALDTQYF; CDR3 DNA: TGTGCCAGCTCCCCCGGACAGGGGGCGCTTGATACGCAGTATTTT
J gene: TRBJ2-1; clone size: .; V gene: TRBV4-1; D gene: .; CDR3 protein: CASSQARSSYNEQFF; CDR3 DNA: TGCGCCAGCAGCCAAGCGCGGAGCTCCTACAATGAGCAGTTCTTC
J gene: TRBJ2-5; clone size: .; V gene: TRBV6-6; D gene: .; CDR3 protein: CASANSGPQETQYF; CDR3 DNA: TGTGCCAGCGCCAACAGCGGGCCCCAAGAGACCCAGTACTTC
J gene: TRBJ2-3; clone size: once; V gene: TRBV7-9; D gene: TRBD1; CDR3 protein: CASSFGQGAGDTQYF; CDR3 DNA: TGTGCCAGCAGCTTTGGACAGGGGGCAGGAGATACGCAGTATTTT
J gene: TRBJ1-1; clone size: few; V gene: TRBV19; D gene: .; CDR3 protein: CASRTVRNTEAFF; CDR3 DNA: TGTGCCAGTCGGACAGTTAGGAACACTGAAGCTTTCTTT
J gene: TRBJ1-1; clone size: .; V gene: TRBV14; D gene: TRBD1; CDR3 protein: CASSRVTGAMNTEAFF; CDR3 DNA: TGTGCCAGCAGCCGAGTGACAGGGGCCATGAACACTGAAGCTTTCTTT
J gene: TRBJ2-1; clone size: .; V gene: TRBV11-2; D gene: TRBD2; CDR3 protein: CASSLMASGGGSYNEQFF; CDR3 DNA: TGTGCCAGCAGCTTAATGGCTAGCGGGGGGGGATCCTACAATGAGCAGTTCTTC
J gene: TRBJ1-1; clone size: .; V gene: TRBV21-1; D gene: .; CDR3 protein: CASSATGQTLRPLEAFF; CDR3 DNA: TGTGCCAGCAGCGCAACAGGGCAAACTCTTCGCCCGCTTGAAGCTTTCTTT
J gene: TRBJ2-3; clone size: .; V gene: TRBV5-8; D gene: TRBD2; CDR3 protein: CASSLVRLAGENTDTQYF; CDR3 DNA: TGTGCCAGCAGCTTGGTTCGGCTAGCGGGGGAGAACACAGATACGCAGTATTTT
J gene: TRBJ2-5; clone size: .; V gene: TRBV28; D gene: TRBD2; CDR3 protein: CASALAGGIKETQYF; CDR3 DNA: TGTGCCAGCGCTCTGGCGGGGGGCATCAAAGAGACCCAGTACTTC
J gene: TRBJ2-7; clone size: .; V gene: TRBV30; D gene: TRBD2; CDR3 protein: CAWSVLRDYPEEQYF; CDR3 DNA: TGTGCCTGGAGTGTACTCCGGGACTACCCTGAAGAGCAGTACTTC
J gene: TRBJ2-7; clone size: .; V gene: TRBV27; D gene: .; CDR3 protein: CASSVDRIGYYEQYF; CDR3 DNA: TGTGCCAGCAGTGTAGACAGGATAGGTTACTACGAGCAGTACTTC
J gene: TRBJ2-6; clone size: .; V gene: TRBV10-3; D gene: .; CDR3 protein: CATRQISGANVLTF; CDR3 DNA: TGTGCCACCAGACAAATCTCTGGGGCCAACGTCCTGACTTTC
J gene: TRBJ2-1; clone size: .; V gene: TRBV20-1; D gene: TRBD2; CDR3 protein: CSSRGNEQFF; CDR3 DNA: TGCAGTTCGCGGGGGAATGAGCAGTTCTTC
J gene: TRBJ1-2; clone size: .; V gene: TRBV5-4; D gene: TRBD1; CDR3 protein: CASSTEGVGQAPRSRGYTF; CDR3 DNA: TGTGCCAGCAGCACCGAAGGCGTCGGACAGGCGCCGAGGAGTCGTGGCTACACCTTC